Listed below are T cell receptor beta chains from one sample, sequenced in a study of cytomegalovirus exposure and HLA in healthy donors. Clones were sequenced by immunoSEQ multiplex PCR, and TCRdb holds only the in-frame ones, with some missing. Found here are some 110,000 clones, 80% to 90% of them singletons; the top ten hold about 4.3%. The sample taken for sequencing was PBMCs. Receptors were obtained from a man aged 18 to 30 in good health and CMV-seropositive. The CDR3 runs from the conserved cysteine through the conserved F or W. A D gene is named only where the DNA matches it firmly. Clone size appears in some rows only: once, few, many, or a class for an expanded clone.

TRBJ2-7,TRBV27,.,.,TGTGCCAGCACCTCCCTAGAGGGATTGGGCTACGAGCAGTACTTC,CASTSLEGLGYEQYF
TRBJ2-7,TRBV4-1,.,once,TGCGCCAGCAGCCAAGTTGGAGGACAGCAATTCTACGAGCAGTACTTC,CASSQVGGQQFYEQYF
TRBJ1-2,TRBV6-4,TRBD1,.,TGTGCCAGCAGTGACCAACCTGGACAGGGGGCTAGTAATGGCTACACCTTC,CASSDQPGQGASNGYTF
TRBJ2-3,TRBV11-2,.,few,TGTGCCAGCAGCTTAGCCTTTGGACAGACAAGCACAGATACGCAGTATTTT,CASSLAFGQTSTDTQYF
TRBJ1-2,TRBV4-2,TRBD1,.,TGTGCCAGCAGCCAGGTCGGGACAGGGAGCGTGGGTGGCTACACCTTC,CASSQVGTGSVGGYTF
TRBJ2-3,TRBV9,TRBD2,.,TGTGCCAGCAGCGCCGAGGGGTCGGGGGGTTCAGATACGCAGTATTTT,CASSAEGSGGSDTQYF
TRBJ1-5,TRBV16,.,.,TGTGCCAGCAGCCAGGGGAGGGGAGGGGATCAGCCCCAGCATTTT,CASSQGRGGDQPQHF
TRBJ2-3,TRBV23-1,TRBD1,.,TGCGCCAGCAGACTCACTTACAGGGGGCGAGTGTGTGTTCCCTATCGACTCACAGATACGCAGTATTTT,CASRLTYRGRVCVPYRLTDTQYF
TRBJ1-2,TRBV5-1,.,once,TGCGCCAGCTCCGACCCGGACATTTATGGCTACACCTTC,CASSDPDIYGYTF
TRBJ1-6,TRBV25-1,.,few,TGTGCCAGCAATAGAGGGGGTGGACTTGGTTCACCCCTCCACTTT,CASNRGGGLGSPLHF
TRBJ1-1,TRBV18,TRBD1,.,TGTGCCAGCTCACCCGGGACAGGACTTATGAACACTGAAGCTTTCTTT,CASSPGTGLMNTEAFF
TRBJ1-1,TRBV27,TRBD1,.,TGTGCCAGCAGTCCGTTGACAGGGAGAGAAGCTTTCTTT,CASSPLTGREAFF
TRBJ2-5,TRBV7-9,.,.,TGTGCCAGCAGCTTAACACCCGGGGAGACCCAGTACTTC,CASSLTPGETQYF
TRBJ2-7,TRBV5-6,TRBD2,.,TGTGCCAGCAGTCTTCCAGAAAGCGGGGGCGACGAGCAGTACTTC,CASSLPESGGDEQYF
TRBJ1-1,TRBV5-8,.,once,TGTGCCAGCAGTTTTCGACTGTCTCTGAACACTGAAGCTTTCTTT,CASSFRLSLNTEAFF
TRBJ2-7,TRBV4-2,.,.,TGTGCCAGCAGCCAAAGCATTCTACAGGGCTACGAGCAGTACTTC,CASSQSILQGYEQYF
TRBJ1-2,TRBV5-6,.,.,TGTGCCAGCAGTTTGGCCGAGACAACCGATTTTAACTATGGCTACACCTTC,CASSLAETTDFNYGYTF
TRBJ1-2,TRBV2,.,few,TGTGCCAGCAGTGAAGCGCTCAGGGGTAACGATGGCTACACCTTC,CASSEALRGNDGYTF
TRBJ2-2,TRBV7-7,.,.,TGTGCCAGCAGCTTAAATTCCGACAGAAGGACCGGGGAGCTGTTTTTT,CASSLNSDRRTGELFF
TRBJ1-3,TRBV2,.,.,TGTGCCAGCCTAAGAGACTCTGGAAACACCATATATTTT,CASLRDSGNTIYF
TRBJ2-1,TRBV28,TRBD2,.,TGTGCCAGCGGCCGAGCGGGGGTCGGTATTGGCGATGAGCAGTTCTTC,CASGRAGVGIGDEQFF
TRBJ2-2,TRBV4-2,.,.,TGTGCCAGCAGCCAAGATGGGGGCAGAAACACCGGGGAGCTGTTTTTT,CASSQDGGRNTGELFF
TRBJ2-2,TRBV18,.,few,TGTGCCAGCTCACCGGGCAGGGAAGGCACCGGGGAGCTGTTTTTT,CASSPGREGTGELFF
TRBJ2-1,TRBV2,TRBD2,.,TGTGCCAGCAGTGAAACTAGCGGGGGGTCGTACAATGAGCAGTTCTTC,CASSETSGGSYNEQFF
TRBJ2-7,TRBV18,.,.,TGTGCCAGCTCAGGTACCCAGGACGACCAGGGTTCCTACGAGCAGTACTTC,CASSGTQDDQGSYEQYF
TRBJ2-7,TRBV5-8,.,.,TGTGCCAGCAGCTTGCACAGGGTGTTGAATTACGAGCAGTACTTC,CASSLHRVLNYEQYF
TRBJ2-5,TRBV2,TRBD2,.,TGTGCCAGCAGTGTCCAGCGGGGGGGGAGGGAGACCCAGTACTTC,CASSVQRGGRETQYF
TRBJ2-3,TRBV5-1,.,.,TGCGCCAGCAGCTTCGCGGGTCTAGAATTTTTT,CASSFAGLEFF
TRBJ2-7,TRBV27,.,.,TGTGCCAGCAGTTTTTCCGTGGGGGCGTACGAGCAGTACTTC,CASSFSVGAYEQYF
TRBJ2-7,TRBV5-1,TRBD1,once,TGCGCCAGCAGCCGGACAGGGGGATTCTCCTACGAGCAGTACTTC,CASSRTGGFSYEQYF
TRBJ2-7,TRBV2,TRBD1,.,TGTGCCAGCAGTTTTAAAGTCGCAGGGGGGCAGTACTTC,CASSFKVAGGQYF
TRBJ2-7,TRBV27,.,.,TGTGCCAGCAGTTCGAGGGAAAGGTCCTACGAGCAGTACTTC,CASSSRERSYEQYF
TRBJ2-2,TRBV5-1,.,once,TGCGCCAGCAGCATAACGACAACGAACACCGGGGAGCTGTTTTTT,CASSITTTNTGELFF
TRBJ2-2,TRBV29-1,TRBD2,.,TGCAGCGTTGGGCCCCGACTAGCGGGGGGTATTGGGGAGCTGTTTTTT,CSVGPRLAGGIGELFF
TRBJ1-1,TRBV28,.,.,TGTGCCAGCAGTCCTACAGTTAACACTGAAGCTTTCTTT,CASSPTVNTEAFF
TRBJ1-5,TRBV7-9,.,.,TGTGCCAGCAGCTTAGAAGGGGGAAGTCAGCCCCAGCATTTT,CASSLEGGSQPQHF